This TCR beta chain derives from a study of CD8+ T cells in alopecia areata. Looking at the study overall: For the treated group, dosing was oral tofacitinib at 5 to 10 mg twice daily.

Notes on this clone: Its antigen remains unknown.

Study-level findings and limits: Lesional scalp displayed greater clonality than normal scalp, most notably in alopecia totalis/universalis.

As the sequencing template, cDNA was produced by extracting RNA and reverse transcribing it. TCRdb keeps only in-frame clones here, not all; method: immunoSEQ multiplex PCR. Among about 170,000 clones listed, less than 75% were seen once. The CDR3 is 18 amino acids. Germline lookup yields CDR1 LGHNA and CDR2 YNFKEQ. J gave up 2 bases and V 0 bases, and 10 bases lay outside the gene matches. Peripheral blood and lesional scalp punch biopsies came from alopecia areata patients. It was from PBMCs that CD4+ and CD8+ T cells were sorted. The clonotype comes from a human donor with alopecia areata. This chain uses TRBV4-2 with TRBJ2-3; 8 bases are a match to TRBD1. The sequencing here drew on CD8+ T cells sorted from blood, taken at week 0. The DNA for the CDR3 is TGTGCCAGCAGCCAAGATCCGACAGGGGAATGGTCCACAGATACGCAGTATTTT. Translation: CASSQDPTGEWSTDTQYF.